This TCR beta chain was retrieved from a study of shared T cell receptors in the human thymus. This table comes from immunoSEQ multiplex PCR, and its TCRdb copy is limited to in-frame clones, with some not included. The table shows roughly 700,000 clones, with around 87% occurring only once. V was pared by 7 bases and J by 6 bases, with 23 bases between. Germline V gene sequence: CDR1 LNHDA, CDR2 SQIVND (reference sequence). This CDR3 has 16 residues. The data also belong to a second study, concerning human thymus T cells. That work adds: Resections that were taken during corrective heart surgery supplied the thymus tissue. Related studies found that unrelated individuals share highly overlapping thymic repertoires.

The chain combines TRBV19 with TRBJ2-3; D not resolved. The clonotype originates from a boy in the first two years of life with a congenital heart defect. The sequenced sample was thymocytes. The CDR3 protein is CASTSTRSLVVDTQYF. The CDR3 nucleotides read TGTGCCAGTACCTCGACAAGGTCCTTGGTCGTGGATACGCAGTATTTT.